The present T cell receptor beta chain was sequenced within a study of technical replicates of blood from a handful of donors. CDR1 LGHNA and CDR2 YNFKEQ come from the germline V gene. Losses at the gene ends were 4 bases for V and 0 bases for J; bases not matched to a gene: 17. This CDR3 is built from 19 residues. This clone was recorded a few times. Here immunoSEQ multiplex PCR was the method, and the copy in TCRdb shows in-frame clones only, minus some. The table lists some 64,000 clones, 85% to 95% of them singletons. The receptor was isolated from a human donor in good health. Some clones in this sample may be carry-over from other donors' samples. The sequenced sample consisted of PBMCs. The chain carries TRBV4-2 and TRBJ2-7; 8 bases match TRBD2. The CDR3 sequence: CASSLGAGGDPISSYEQYF. The CDR3 DNA follows: TGTGCCAGCAGCCTCGGTGCGGGGGGCGACCCCATTTCCTCCTACGAGCAGTACTTC.